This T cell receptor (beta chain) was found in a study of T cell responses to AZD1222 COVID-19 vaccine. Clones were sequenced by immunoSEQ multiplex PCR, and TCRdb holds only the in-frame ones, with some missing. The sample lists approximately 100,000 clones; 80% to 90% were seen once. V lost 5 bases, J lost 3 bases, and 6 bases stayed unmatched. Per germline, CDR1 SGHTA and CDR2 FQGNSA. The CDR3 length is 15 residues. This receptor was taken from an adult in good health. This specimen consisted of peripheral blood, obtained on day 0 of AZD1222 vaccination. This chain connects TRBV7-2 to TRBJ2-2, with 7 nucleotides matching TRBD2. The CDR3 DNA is TGTGCCAGCAGCCAACGGGGAGGGGACACCGGGGAGCTGTTTTTT. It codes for CASSQRGGDTGELFF.